This TCR beta chain was identified in a study of Ad26.COV2.S vaccination and SARS-CoV-2 variants. Overall study context: This donor came from the COV1001 trial of Ad26.COV2.S.

As for treatment: some 20 received Ad26.COV2.S at low or high dose, single or two shots; several received placebo; per-sample allocation not given. Sampling happened 63 days after the first vaccine or placebo injection. SARS-CoV-2 spike from the Wuhan strain was encoded by the vaccine, an Ad26 vector. With respect to this clone: Its antigen is unidentified.

This CDR3 is 15 amino acids long. Germline-derived CDR1 and CDR2 are GTSNPN and SVGIG (reference sequence). Trimming cost V 3 bases and J 7 bases; bases outside gene matches: 9. Only in-frame clones appear in the TCRdb table, and some are missing; sequencing was by immunoSEQ multiplex PCR. Of around 320,000 clones in the sample, more than 70% were seen once. Study findings and constraints: Researchers cautioned that TCR breadth and depth analyses may have underestimated total T cell responses. Similar non-spike TCR breadth was seen in vaccine and placebo recipients.

The source was peripheral blood, collected in a trial of Ad26.COV2.S vaccine versus placebo. The chain uses TRBV30 and TRBJ1-6; 7 bases line up with TRBD1. The receptor's source is a person between 18 and 59 years old who received the Ad26.COV2.S COVID-19 vaccine or a placebo. CDR3 coding DNA: TGTGCCTGGAGGGAGGGACAGCTGATGAATTCACCCCTCCACTTT. Encoded protein: CAWREGQLMNSPLHF.